This T cell receptor (beta chain) was retrieved from a study of Tregs in tolerant kidney transplant recipients. Unstimulated Tregs (CD4+CD25+CD127-) and CD4+CD25- non-Tregs were sorted from PBMCs. With respect to this clone: Its antigen is undetermined.

TCRdb's table, derived via immunoSEQ multiplex PCR, lists solely in-frame clones and lacks some. The sample lists more than 95,000 clones; 85% to 95% were seen once. Notes on the study in general: Activated donor B cell expansion appeared to reveal the most relevant donor-specific TCRbeta repertoire. Findings come from small patient numbers and require larger validation. This study did not directly address biological reproducibility.

CDR1 is LNHNV and CDR2 is YYDKDF in the germline V gene (reference sequence). This CDR3 region has 14 residues. V was shortened by 6 bases and J by 3 bases, with 14 bases between the two germline ends. The sequencing input was CD4+ T cells from blood. The V and J genes are TRBV15 and TRBJ1-1; tentatively, D is TRBD1 (6 bases). This receptor was taken from a human donor in good health. CDR3: CATRATGLYTEAFF. The DNA for the CDR3 is TGTGCCACCAGAGCCACAGGGCTCTACACTGAAGCTTTCTTT.